Below, 20 T cell receptor beta chains from the same sample are listed, as sequenced in a study of regulatory T cells in long-lasting Graves disease. The time point denotes: newly diagnosed GD, antithyroid drugs for less than 3 months. Extracted PBMC RNA gave rise to the TCR library. Arm-PCR of CDR3 regions and iRepertoire HTBI primers were the basis on which TCR beta libraries were built. TCRdb reanalysed the multiplex PCR reads using MiXCR and keeps one entry per CDR3 protein. The sample comprises about 620,000 distinct CDR3 sequences, about 15% of which are singletons, and roughly 18% rests with the top ten. These data were also filed under a second study, of T cells in Graves' hyperthyroidism and ophthalmopathy.

The sequencing here drew on peripheral blood mononuclear cells (PBMCs), taken at new diagnosis, from a patient treated with antithyroid drugs. The receptors were sampled from a woman in her twenties or thirties with Graves disease.

This clonotype was recorded at least ten times. The CDR3 spells CASSSPRHGNYEQYF. The CDR3 region has the DNA TGTGCCAGCAGTTCTCCGAGACACGGAAACTACGAGCAGTACTTC. The chain joins TRBV28 to TRBJ2-7; D remains unclear. With 4 bases removed from V and 3 bases from J, the gap between germline ends came to 16 bases. Germline V gene sequence: CDR1 MDHEN, CDR2 SYDVKM. The CDR3 is 15 amino acids.

The CDR3: CASSRREASSYNEQFF. The CDR3 bases are TGTGCCAGTAGTCGGCGGGAGGCAAGCTCCTACAATGAGCAGTTCTTC. This chain links TRBV19 with TRBJ2-1, with 8 bases identical to TRBD2. The CDR3 covers 16 residues. Germline V gene lookup returns CDR1 LNHDA and CDR2 SQIVND (reference sequence). V gave up 5 bases and J gave up 0 bases; unmatched junction bases: 6.

The chain is built from TRBV19 and TRBJ1-5; possibly TRBD1 for D (6 bases). V dropped 5 bases and J dropped 15 bases, with 23 bases sitting between them. The CDR3 sequence is 14 residues long. Germline CDR1 reads LNHDA; CDR2 reads SQIVND (reference sequence). The CDR3 nucleotides are TGTGCCAGTAGTCCCGCACCGAGACAGGCCAGCCCGCATTTT. Translating it yields CASSPAPRQASPHF.

The rearrangement uses TRBV9 and TRBJ1-1, with 8 bases fitting TRBD1. The V and J ends lost 3 bases and 8 bases, in that order; junction bases with no gene match: 6. CDR3 length equals 13 residues. Germline V gene sequence: CDR1 SGDLS, CDR2 YYNGEE. In DNA, the CDR3 is TGTGCCAGCAGCGCTGGACAGGGTAGGGAAGCTTTCTTT. It encodes CASSAGQGREAFF. The full variable domain, rest sourced from reference TRBV9 and TRBJ1-1, is DSGVTQTPKHLITATGQRVTLRCSPRSGDLSVYWYQQSLDQGLQFLIQYYNGEERAKGNILERFSAQQFPDLHSELNLSSLELGDSALYFCASSAGQGREAFFGQGTRLTVV.

As regards this clonotype: One end of the junction fails to match germline, which may point to a read error. The chain uses TRBV12-3 or TRBV12-4 and TRBJ1-2, with a tentative D call TRBD1 (6 bases). The length of the CDR3 is 12 residues. CDR3 in amino acids: CAWKGGSGTIYF. As DNA, the CDR3 is TGTGCCTGGAAGGGCGGATCCGGGACAATTTACTTC.

This clonotype was recorded many times. The chain employs TRBV3-1 and TRBJ2-3, with a weak D call TRBD1 (6 bases). Germline lookup yields CDR1 LGHDT and CDR2 YNNKEL (reference sequence). The V end lost 4 bases, the J end lost 5 bases, and 10 bases lay between the germline ends. This CDR3 region has 13 residues. The CDR3 loop is CASSRLGGDTQYF. The CDR3 nucleotides read TGTGCCAGCAGCCGGCTAGGGGGAGATACGCAGTATTTT.

This clonotype was picked up many times. This chain uses TRBV2 with TRBJ2-3; the D gene is possibly TRBD2 (5 bases). V lost 6 bases and J 9 bases, leaving 16 bases between the germline ends. This CDR3 has 13 residues. The germline V gene has CDR1 SNHLY and CDR2 FYNNEI. The CDR3 here is CASRPGPSGTQYF. In nucleotides, the CDR3 is TGTGCCAGCAGACCCGGCCCCTCGGGGACGCAGTATTTT.

The chain carries TRBV11-2 and TRBJ1-1, with a tentative D call TRBD1 (6 bases). With 4 bases removed from V and 0 bases from J, the gap between germline ends came to 9 bases. Germline CDR1 is SGHAT and CDR2 is FQNNGV. The CDR3 spans 14 residues. CDR3 amino acids: CASSWTDLNTEAFF. DNA for the CDR3: TGTGCCAGCAGCTGGACAGACCTGAACACTGAAGCTTTCTTT.

Notes on this clonotype: Being one base from a much bigger clone, this may be a read error. CDR3 sequence (DNA): TGCAGTGCTGCCAAAAACATTCGGTACTTC. Translation gives CSAAKNIRYF. V gene TRBV20-1 combines with J gene TRBJ2-4, with D hard to call. Per germline, CDR1 DFQATT and CDR2 SNEGSKA (reference sequence). There are 10 residues in the CDR3.

The sample holds many counts of this clonotype. The chain employs TRBV3-1 and TRBJ2-1; 7 bases map to TRBD2. Germline-derived CDR1 and CDR2 are LGHDT and YNNKEL (reference sequence). The V gene end was trimmed by 4 bases and the J gene end by 8 bases; junction bases not matched to a gene: 11. The CDR3 consists of 15 residues. The chain's CDR3 is CASSLRVGGSDEQFF. CDR3 nucleotides: TGTGCCAGCAGCCTACGGGTTGGCGGGAGTGATGAGCAGTTCTTC.

This chain links TRBV14 with TRBJ1-1; a weak D match, TRBD1 (5 bases). Looked up from germline, CDR1 is SGHDN and CDR2 is FVKESK. The CDR3 contains 15 residues. The ends were cut back, 4 bases at V and 0 bases at J, with 12 bases in the middle. CDR3 nucleotide sequence: TGTGCCAGCAGCCCCGACACGGGGCTGAACACTGAAGCTTTCTTT. Translated: CASSPDTGLNTEAFF. Full variable domain (rest looked up from reference TRBV14 and TRBJ1-1): EAGVTQFPSHSVIEKGQTVTLRCDPISGHDNLYWYRRVMGKEIKFLLHFVKESKQDESGMPNNRFLAERTGGTYSTLKVQPAELEDSGVYFCASSPDTGLNTEAFFGQGTRLTVV.

A word on this clonotype: A read error is possible here, since a much larger clone lies one base away. The chain links TRBV2 to TRBJ2-1, with a tentative D call TRBD2 (5 bases). The CDR3 length is 15 residues. CDR1 SNHLY and CDR2 FYNNEI come from the germline V gene. Trimming cost V 7 bases and J 5 bases, with 18 bases left between them. Written as DNA, the CDR3 is TGTGCCAGCATCCGATCCTGGCGGGTCGACAATGAGCAGTTCTTC. Amino acids: CASIRSWRVDNEQFF.

The V gene is TRBV20-1, the J gene TRBJ1-5, with D tentatively TRBD1 (5 bases). Trimming cost V 4 bases and J 1 base, with 11 bases left between them. CDR3 length: 14 amino acids. Germline assignment: CDR1 DFQATT and CDR2 SNEGSKA (reference sequence). The CDR3 sequence is CSATGGLSNQPQHF. The DNA of the CDR3 is TGCAGTGCTACCGGGGGGTTGAGCAATCAGCCCCAGCATTTT.

For this clonotype: A read error may explain this, as a much larger clone is one base away. V usage is TRBV6-1 and J usage is TRBJ1-4; no firm D call. This CDR3 is built from 16 residues. Germline-derived CDR1 and CDR2 are MNHNS and SASEGT. CDR3 protein: CASCEAKDGSRLKLFF. In nucleotides, the CDR3 is TGTGCCAGCTGTGAAGCAAAGGACGGATCTAGGTTGAAACTGTTTTTT.

This clonotype came up many times. The CDR3 is CASSAADRGNQPQHF. DNA of the CDR3: TGTGCCAGCAGTGCCGCCGACAGGGGAAATCAGCCCCAGCATTTT. The gene calls are TRBV2 and TRBJ1-5; 8 positions match TRBD1. CDR1 SNHLY and CDR2 FYNNEI come from the germline V gene. This CDR3 comprises 15 residues. With 4 bases clipped from V and 4 bases from J, the junction kept 6 bases outside the gene matches.

This clonotype was counted between two and nine times. The V gene is TRBV9, the J gene TRBJ1-2; 8 nucleotides agree with TRBD1. This CDR3 comprises 16 residues. The germline V gene has CDR1 SGDLS and CDR2 YYNGEE. After removal of 0 bases from V and 0 bases from J, the junction contained 4 bases not matched to a gene. CDR3: CASSVGQGMANYGYTF. DNA of the CDR3: TGTGCCAGCAGCGTAGGACAGGGGATGGCTAACTATGGCTACACCTTC.

Ten or more counts support this clonotype. J is TRBJ2-7 and V is TRBV28, with TRBD2 identical over 9 bases. With 5 bases clipped from V and 6 bases from J, the junction kept 14 bases outside the gene matches. The CDR3 is made up of 16 amino acids. Germline V gives CDR1 MDHEN, CDR2 SYDVKM. The CDR3: CASSPLASGMTGEQYF. In DNA form, the CDR3 reads TGTGCCAGCAGTCCTCTGGCTAGCGGGATGACGGGCGAGCAGTACTTC. Based on the CDR3 plus reference TRBV28 and TRBJ2-7, the full variable domain is DVKVTQSSRYLVKRTGEKVFLECVQDMDHENMFWYRQDPGLGLRLIYFSYDVKMKEKGDIPEGYSVSREKKERFSLILESASTNQTSMYLCASSPLASGMTGEQYFGPGTRLTVT.

In this sample, this clonotype turned up once. The genes are TRBV20-1 and TRBJ2-1, with 9 bases aligning to TRBD1. The V and J ends lost 3 bases and 13 bases, in that order; junction bases with no gene match: 7. The CDR3 loop spans 12 amino acids. CDR1 and CDR2 from the germline V gene are DFQATT and SNEGSKA (reference sequence). Here the CDR3 reads CSASRQGETQFF. DNA of the CDR3: TGCAGTGCTAGTCGACAGGGGGAGACCCAGTTCTTC.

The sample holds many counts of this clonotype. The rearrangement uses TRBV27 and TRBJ2-7, with D possibly TRBD1 on 6 matching bases. Trimming stripped 8 bases from V and 3 bases from J, with 11 bases between. CDR1 and CDR2 from the germline V gene are MNHEY and SMNVEV (reference sequence). This CDR3 spans 12 amino acids. The CDR3 region is CASGLQGYEQYF. For the CDR3, the DNA is TGTGCCAGCGGGCTACAGGGCTACGAGCAGTACTTC.

This clonotype was detected many times. The CDR3 protein is CASRSGGGGSYEQYF. The CDR3 DNA sequence: TGTGCCAGCCGAAGTGGGGGAGGGGGTAGCTACGAGCAGTACTTC. The chain has TRBV27 and TRBJ2-7; tentatively, D is TRBD2 (7 bases). Germline V gene lookup returns CDR1 MNHEY and CDR2 SMNVEV (reference sequence). CDR3 length equals 15 residues. Trimming cost V 8 bases and J 3 bases, with 20 bases left between them.